This T cell receptor (beta chain) was found in a study of shared clonotypes between healthy human individuals. Across the whole study: Donors consisted of two women and three men between 18 and 49. There were three CD4 naive, three CD4 memory, two CD8 naive and one CD8 memory plates per donor.

The germline V and J ends were trimmed by 9 bases and 3 bases, with 20 bases remaining between them. The CDR3 has 15 residues. Germline V gene lookup returns CDR1 MNHNS and CDR2 SASEGT. Notes on this clone: The antigen is undetermined.

Assay: immunoSEQ multiplex PCR; the TCRdb copy retains only in-frame clones and omits some. The table has roughly 650,000 clones, approximately 96% seen once; the top ten hold less than 0.12%. CD45RO negativity and positive selection for CCR7 defined naive CD8 cells, a population that excluded terminally differentiated effector memory CD45RA+ cells. Points from the study as a whole: For sorted subsets, rarefaction showed incomplete sequencing despite large depth. It was the non-shared clonotypes that had lower generation probabilities than clonotypes shared by all four donors.

The sample was naive CD8+ T cells sorted from blood. The V call is TRBV6-1, the J call TRBJ1-1, with D unresolved. The origin of this receptor is a woman aged 25-40 years in good health. CDR3 DNA sequence: TGTGCCAGAACGCGTGAAGGGAAAATAGACACTGAAGCTTTCTTT. It yields the protein CARTREGKIDTEAFF.